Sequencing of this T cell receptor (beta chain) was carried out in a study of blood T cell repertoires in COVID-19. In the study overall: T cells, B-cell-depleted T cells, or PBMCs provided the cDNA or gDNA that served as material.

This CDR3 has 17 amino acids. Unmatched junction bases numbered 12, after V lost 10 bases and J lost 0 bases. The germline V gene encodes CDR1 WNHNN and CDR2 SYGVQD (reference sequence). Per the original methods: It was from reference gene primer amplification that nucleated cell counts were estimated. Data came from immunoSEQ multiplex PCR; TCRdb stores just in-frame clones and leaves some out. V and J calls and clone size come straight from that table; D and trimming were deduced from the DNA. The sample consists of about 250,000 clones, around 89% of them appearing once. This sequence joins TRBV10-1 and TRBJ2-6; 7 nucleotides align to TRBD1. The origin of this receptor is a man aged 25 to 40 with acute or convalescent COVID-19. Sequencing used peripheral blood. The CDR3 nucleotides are TGCGCCACCCCGGGACAGTTACTGAGCTCTGGGGCCAACGTCCTGACTTTC. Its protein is CATPGQLLSSGANVLTF.